This note documents a single T cell receptor (beta chain) sequence. What it binds is unknown. Possible read error: a much larger clone is one base away. After constant-region reverse-primer amplification, full-length variable regions underwent semi-nested PCR with Nested Universal Primer A. Each CDR3 protein gets one entry after TCRdb re-called the 5' RACE reads with MiXCR. The repertoire holds about 59,000 distinct CDR3 sequences, with about 20% as singletons. The sorted Tregs were CD4+CD25+CD127-/low cells. The CDR3 loop spans 14 amino acids. Germline V gives CDR1 MNHEY, CDR2 SVGAGI. The study's findings and limits: Tumor Treg TCRs overlapped most with tumor naive CD4+ cells. Tumor memory CD4+ T cell TCR gene usage was found to cluster with blood and lymph node memory CD4+ cells and with lymph node naive CD4+ cells. The larger cohort examined one V-J beta rearrangement, not whole repertoires.

V usage is TRBV6-5 and J usage is TRBJ1-2; the D is unclear. The sequence was collected from a female donor with breast cancer. Material for sequencing was tumor-infiltrating Tregs sorted from the breast tumor. The CDR3 reads CASSLSVPVYGYAF. The DNA for the CDR3 is TGTGCCAGCAGTCTCTCAGTTCCCGTCTATGGCTACGCCTTC.